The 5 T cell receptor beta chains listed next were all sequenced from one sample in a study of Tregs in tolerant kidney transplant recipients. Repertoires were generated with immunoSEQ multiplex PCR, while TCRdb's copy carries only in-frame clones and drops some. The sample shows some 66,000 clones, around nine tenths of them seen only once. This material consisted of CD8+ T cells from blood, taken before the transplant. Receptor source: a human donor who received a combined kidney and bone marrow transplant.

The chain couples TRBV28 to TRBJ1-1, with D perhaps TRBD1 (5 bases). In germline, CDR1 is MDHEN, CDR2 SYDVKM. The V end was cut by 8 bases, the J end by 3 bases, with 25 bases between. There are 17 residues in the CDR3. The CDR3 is CASRTDQPPGWDTEAFF. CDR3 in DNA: TGTGCCAGCCGAACGGATCAGCCGCCAGGGTGGGACACTGAAGCTTTCTTT.

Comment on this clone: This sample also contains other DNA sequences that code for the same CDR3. The CDR3 spells CATSRAGATDTQYF. CDR3 sequence (DNA): TGTGCCACCAGCAGGGCAGGGGCGACAGATACGCAGTATTTT. J is TRBJ2-3 and V is TRBV15; the D gene is possibly TRBD1 (6 bases). The CDR3 length is 14 residues. Trimming removed 3 bases from V and 3 bases from J, with 10 bases in between. Looked up from germline, CDR1 is LNHNV and CDR2 is YYDKDF (reference sequence).

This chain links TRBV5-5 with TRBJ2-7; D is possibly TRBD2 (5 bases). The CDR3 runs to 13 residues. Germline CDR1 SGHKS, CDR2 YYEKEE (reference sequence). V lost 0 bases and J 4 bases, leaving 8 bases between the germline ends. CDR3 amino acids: CASSLGGVYEQYF. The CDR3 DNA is TGTGCCAGCAGCTTGGGGGGAGTGTACGAGCAGTACTTC.

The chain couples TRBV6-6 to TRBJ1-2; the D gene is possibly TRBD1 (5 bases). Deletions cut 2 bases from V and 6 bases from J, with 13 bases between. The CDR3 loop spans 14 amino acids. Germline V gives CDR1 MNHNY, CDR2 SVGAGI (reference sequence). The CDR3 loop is CASSYGSGMDGYTF. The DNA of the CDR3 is TGTGCCAGCAGTTACGGTTCAGGGATGGATGGCTACACCTTC.

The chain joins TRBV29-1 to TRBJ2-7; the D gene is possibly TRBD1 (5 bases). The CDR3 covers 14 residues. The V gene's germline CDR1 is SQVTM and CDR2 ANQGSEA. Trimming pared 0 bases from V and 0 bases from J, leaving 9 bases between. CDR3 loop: CSVEDGASSYEQYF. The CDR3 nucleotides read TGCAGCGTTGAAGATGGGGCGAGCTCCTACGAGCAGTACTTC.